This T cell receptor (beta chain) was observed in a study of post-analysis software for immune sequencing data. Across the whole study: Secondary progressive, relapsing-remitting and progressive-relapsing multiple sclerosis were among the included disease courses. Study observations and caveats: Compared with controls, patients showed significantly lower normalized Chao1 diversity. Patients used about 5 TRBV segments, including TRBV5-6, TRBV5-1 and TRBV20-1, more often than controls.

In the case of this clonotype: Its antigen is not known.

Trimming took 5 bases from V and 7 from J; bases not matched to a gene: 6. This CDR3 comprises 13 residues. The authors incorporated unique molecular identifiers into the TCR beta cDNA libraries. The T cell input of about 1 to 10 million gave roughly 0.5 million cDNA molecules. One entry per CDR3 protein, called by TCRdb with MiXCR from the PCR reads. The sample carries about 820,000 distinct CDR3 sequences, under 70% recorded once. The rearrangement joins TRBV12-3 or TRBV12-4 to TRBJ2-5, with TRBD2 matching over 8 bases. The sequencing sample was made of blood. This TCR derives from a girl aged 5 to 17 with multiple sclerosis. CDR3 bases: TGTGCCAGCAGTCCTACTAGCGGAGGGACCCAGTACTTC. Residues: CASSPTSGGTQYF.